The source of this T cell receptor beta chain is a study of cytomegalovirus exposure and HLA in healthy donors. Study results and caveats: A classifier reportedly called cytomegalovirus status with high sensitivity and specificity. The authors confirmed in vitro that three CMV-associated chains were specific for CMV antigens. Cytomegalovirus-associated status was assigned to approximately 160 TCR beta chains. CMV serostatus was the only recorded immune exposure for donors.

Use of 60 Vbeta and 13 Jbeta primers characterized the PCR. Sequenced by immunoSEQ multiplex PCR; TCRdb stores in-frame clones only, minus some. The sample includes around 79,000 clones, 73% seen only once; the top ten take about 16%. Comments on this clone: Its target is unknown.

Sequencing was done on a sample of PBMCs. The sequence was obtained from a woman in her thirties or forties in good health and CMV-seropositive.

CDR3 nucleotide sequence: TGCGCCAGCAGTGACTCCCGTGACAGGGCATATTTT. Protein: CASSDSRDRAYF. This rearrangement joins TRBV10-2 to TRBJ2-3, with 7 positions matching TRBD1. The CDR3 loop spans 12 amino acids. CDR1 and CDR2 from the germline V gene are WSHSY and SAAADI. The trim removed 3 bases at V and 15 bases at J, leaving 9 bases unmatched.